The 22 T cell receptor beta chains reported below all come from one sample, sequenced in a study of blood T cell repertoires in COVID-19. Measured with immunoSEQ multiplex PCR; TCRdb has only the in-frame clones, and not every one. The sample includes approximately 220,000 clones, roughly 81% of them seen just once. Specimen: peripheral blood. The receptors come from a middle-aged man who had recovered from COVID-19.

Regarding this clone: The sample carries other DNA sequences with the same CDR3. V is TRBV7-2 and J is TRBJ2-5; no clear D gene. Trimming shortened V by 1 base and J by 1 base, and 10 bases separated the two germline ends. The CDR3 runs 15 residues. Germline lookup yields CDR1 SGHTA and CDR2 FQGNSA. CDR3 sequence reads: CASSLGGGPQETQYF. As DNA, the CDR3 is TGTGCCAGCAGCTTAGGAGGCGGCCCCCAAGAGACCCAGTACTTC.

The rearrangement links TRBV7-2 to TRBJ2-7, with 9 bases matching TRBD2. J was trimmed by 2 bases and V by 5 bases; bases with no gene match: 7. The CDR3 consists of 15 residues. The germline V gene encodes CDR1 SGHTA and CDR2 FQGNSA. The CDR3 coding sequence is TGTGCCAGCAGCCCGCAGCGGGAGGTCACCTACGAGCAGTACTTC. It yields the protein CASSPQREVTYEQYF.

This clone was seen a handful of times. V and J are TRBV28 and TRBJ2-3, with TRBD1 matching 8 bases. Germline V gene data show CDR1 as MDHEN and CDR2 as SYDVKM. The CDR3 extends over 16 amino acids. The V gene end was trimmed by 7 bases and the J gene end by 4 bases; junction bases not matched to a gene: 13. CDR3 coding DNA: TGTGCCAGCAATCGCCTTGGACAGGGAGAAGCAGATACGCAGTATTTT. Protein: CASNRLGQGEADTQYF.

This sequence joins TRBV7-9 and TRBJ2-2; D is possibly TRBD1 (6 bases). Between the trimmed V and J ends, which lost 1 base and 5 bases, there was a span of 14 bases. Germline CDR1 and CDR2: SEHNR and FQNEAQ (reference sequence). The CDR3 sequence is 16 residues long. CDR3 protein: CASSLVARGKTGELFF. The CDR3 DNA sequence: TGTGCCAGCAGCTTAGTTGCCAGGGGAAAAACCGGGGAGCTGTTTTTT.

The CDR3 DNA reads TGCGCCAGCAGCCTCGCCGGCTACAGTACCAATGAGCAGTTCTTC. Residues: CASSLAGYSTNEQFF. The V and J genes are TRBV5-1 and TRBJ2-1, with D uncertain. With 4 bases removed from V and 6 bases from J, the gap between germline ends came to 17 bases. The CDR3 spans 15 residues. Germline CDR1 reads SGHRS; CDR2 reads YFSETQ.

The V gene is TRBV27, the J gene TRBJ2-7, with 9 bases aligning to TRBD1. The CDR3 consists of 15 residues. CDR1 is MNHEY, CDR2 SMNVEV, per germline (reference sequence). The trim removed 7 bases at V and 3 bases at J, leaving 10 bases unmatched. CDR3 coding DNA: TGTGCCAGCAAAATCGACAGGGGGTACAACTACGAGCAGTACTTC. Translating it yields CASKIDRGYNYEQYF.

This chain joins TRBV15 and TRBJ1-4, with D possibly being TRBD1 (6 bases). CDR1 LNHNV and CDR2 YYDKDF come from the germline V gene (reference sequence). This CDR3 region has 14 residues. Deletions cut 5 bases from V and 2 bases from J, with 9 bases between. The CDR3 bases are TGTGCCACCAGCCGGCAGGGGACTAATGAAAAACTGTTTTTT. Its protein product is CATSRQGTNEKLFF.

V is TRBV28 and J is TRBJ1-2; 8 bases match TRBD1. The germline gives CDR1 MDHEN, CDR2 SYDVKM. The CDR3 is 15 residues long. J gave up 8 bases and V 6 bases, and 14 bases lay outside the gene matches. CDR3 sequence reads: CASSLPDRESVGYTF. As DNA, the CDR3 is TGTGCCAGCAGCCTACCGGACAGGGAGAGTGTAGGCTACACCTTC.

This rearrangement joins TRBV10-1 to TRBJ2-7; D might be TRBD2 (5 bases). This CDR3 has 13 residues. Germline CDR1 reads WNHNN; CDR2 reads SYGVQD (reference sequence). Trimming removed 7 bases at V and 0 bases at J, with 10 bases between. Here the CDR3 DNA reads TGCGCCAGCATTCCGGGGAACTCCTACGAGCAGTACTTC. It codes for CASIPGNSYEQYF.

This clone was found a few times. This rearrangement joins TRBV27 to TRBJ2-7; 16 positions agree with TRBD2. Unmatched junction bases numbered 11, after V lost 6 bases and J lost 9 bases. CDR3 size: 16 residues. CDR1 and CDR2 from the germline V gene are MNHEY and SMNVEV (reference sequence). This chain's CDR3 is CASRAGTSGRATGQYF. CDR3 sequence (DNA): TGTGCCAGCAGAGCCGGGACTAGCGGGAGGGCCACGGGGCAGTACTTC.

Written as DNA, the CDR3 is TGTGCCAGCAGTTGGAGGAGCTCCTACAATGAGCAGTTCTTC. Translated, it gives CASSWRSSYNEQFF. The V and J genes are TRBV28 and TRBJ2-1; a possible D gene is TRBD2 (5 bases). The length of the CDR3 is 14 residues. The germline V gene encodes CDR1 MDHEN and CDR2 SYDVKM. V was cut by 4 bases and J by 0 bases, with 7 bases left in between. The variable domain in full, completed from reference TRBV28 and TRBJ2-1, reads DVKVTQSSRYLVKRTGEKVFLECVQDMDHENMFWYRQDPGLGLRLIYFSYDVKMKEKGDIPEGYSVSREKKERFSLILESASTNQTSMYLCASSWRSSYNEQFFGPGTRLTVL.

In DNA form, the CDR3 reads TGTGCCAGCAGTTTAGCGGGACGGACCAACTATGGCTACACCTTC. Translating it yields CASSLAGRTNYGYTF. This chain uses TRBV27 with TRBJ1-2; weak D call: TRBD1 (5 bases). V gave up 2 bases and J gave up 2 bases, with 12 bases separating them. This CDR3 is 15 amino acids long. The germline V gene encodes CDR1 MNHEY and CDR2 SMNVEV (reference sequence).

The rearrangement links TRBV27 to TRBJ1-2, with unresolved D. The CDR3 is 14 residues long. Germline CDR1 reads MNHEY; CDR2 reads SMNVEV (reference sequence). V was trimmed by 5 bases and J by 8 bases, leaving 18 bases between them. The DNA for the CDR3 is TGTGCCAGCAGTACCCTTGTGGCCCCTGGCGGCTACACCTTC. Protein: CASSTLVAPGGYTF.

The count of this clone is one. The chain carries TRBV30 and TRBJ2-6, with 7 bases identical to TRBD1. Per the germline V gene, CDR1 is GTSNPN and CDR2 is SVGIG (reference sequence). The CDR3 runs 16 residues. Losses at the gene ends were 5 bases for V and 0 bases for J; bases not matched to a gene: 7. In DNA form, the CDR3 reads TGTGCCTGGGGAAACAGGGGCAACTCTGGGGCCAACGTCCTGACTTTC. This sequence encodes CAWGNRGNSGANVLTF.

The chain links TRBV12-3 or TRBV12-4 to TRBJ1-2; D possibly corresponds to TRBD1 (5 bases). Trimming left V 4 bases short and J 4 bases short, with 7 bases between. This CDR3 has 12 residues. For the CDR3, the DNA is TGTGCCAGCAGTTGGGGGGGCTATGGCTACACCTTC. Protein sequence: CASSWGGYGYTF.

The V and J genes are TRBV27 and TRBJ2-3, with D possibly TRBD1 on 5 matching bases. The germline CDR1 and CDR2 sequences are MNHEY and SMNVEV (reference sequence). This CDR3 contains 12 residues. V gave up 6 bases and J gave up 2 bases, with 6 bases separating them. DNA for the CDR3: TGTGCCAGCAGGGGGCACACAGATACGCAGTATTTT. Translating it yields CASRGHTDTQYF.

In this sample, this clone turned up once. This chain uses TRBV28 with TRBJ2-5, with 8 positions matching TRBD2. Germline V gives CDR1 MDHEN, CDR2 SYDVKM. V trimming: 4 bases; J trimming: 5 bases; junction bases outside the gene matches: 12. This CDR3 region has 16 residues. The CDR3 loop is CASSSGGRPLRETQYF. DNA of the CDR3: TGTGCCAGCAGTTCGGGGGGGAGGCCCTTGCGGGAGACCCAGTACTTC.

The CDR3 protein is CASRTGPPTNEKLFF. Written as DNA, the CDR3 is TGTGCCAGCAGGACAGGGCCCCCAACTAATGAAAAACTGTTTTTT. The V gene is TRBV28, the J gene TRBJ1-4; 7 bases match TRBD1. The CDR3 runs to 15 residues. CDR1 MDHEN and CDR2 SYDVKM come from the germline V gene. The J segment lost 0 bases and the V segment lost 6 bases, leaving 4 bases of the junction unmatched.

V and J are TRBV6-5 and TRBJ2-3, with 11 positions matching TRBD2. Germline V lookup: CDR1 MNHEY, CDR2 SVGAGI. The CDR3 runs 15 residues. J lost 3 bases, V lost 6 bases, and 5 bases had no gene match. The CDR3, as DNA: TGTGCCAGCAGACTTAGCGGGAGGGGAACAGATACGCAGTATTTT. As protein: CASRLSGRGTDTQYF.

The V call is TRBV4-1, the J call TRBJ1-6; 7 bases are a match to TRBD1. Germline lookup yields CDR1 MGHRA and CDR2 YSYEKL. With 1 base clipped from V and 8 bases from J, the junction kept 11 bases outside the gene matches. The CDR3 extends over 17 amino acids. CDR3 coding DNA: TGCGCCAGCAGCCAAGGACAGCAAACAGGGGCCTATTCACCCCTCCACTTT. It translates to CASSQGQQTGAYSPLHF.

This chain links TRBV2 with TRBJ2-1; D perhaps matches TRBD2 (6 bases). The CDR3 contains 12 residues. The germline V and J ends were trimmed by 6 bases and 10 bases, with 13 bases remaining between them. Per the germline V gene, CDR1 is SNHLY and CDR2 is FYNNEI. CDR3 in DNA: TGTGCCAGCAGCGCTCCTAGCGCCGAGCAGTTCTTC. The encoded protein is CASSAPSAEQFF.

The chain couples TRBV11-3 to TRBJ2-4, with 9 bases matching TRBD1. This CDR3 contains 15 residues. Germline V gene sequence: CDR1 SGHNT, CDR2 YENEEA. J was trimmed by 7 bases and V by 4 bases; bases with no gene match: 8. The CDR3 nucleotides are TGTGCCAGCAGCTCCCGGACAGGGGATTTGAACATTCAGTACTTC. The encoded protein is CASSSRTGDLNIQYF.